This is a list of T cell receptor beta chains from one sample in a study of T cell responses to AZD1222 COVID-19 vaccine. TCRdb's table, derived via immunoSEQ multiplex PCR, lists solely in-frame clones and lacks some. Of 80,000 to 100,000 clones in the sample, just over 90% are singletons; the top ten hold approximately 10%. The starting material was peripheral blood, obtained 28 days after the second AZD1222 dose. The receptors shown here come from an adult who received the AZD1222 COVID-19 vaccine. CDR3s include the opening cysteine and the closing phenylalanine or tryptophan. D genes are given only for firm matches. Size tells how often a clone was seen (once, few, many) or the class of an expanded clone, and some rows leave it out.

CDR3 length	D gene	V gene	clone size	J gene	CDR3 DNA	CDR3 protein
16	.	TRBV18	once	TRBJ1-5	TGTGCCAGCTCACCAATGGACGGAGGTAGCAATCAGCCCCAGCATTTT	CASSPMDGGSNQPQHF
16	.	TRBV15	.	TRBJ2-1	TGTGCCACCAGCAGTTTGCGGGGCAGCTCCTACAATGAGCAGTTCTTC	CATSSLRGSSYNEQFF
15	TRBD1	TRBV5-1	.	TRBJ1-4	TGCGCCAGCAGCCCCTTGAGGGGGCAGAGTGAAAAACTGTTTTTT	CASSPLRGQSEKLFF
14	TRBD1	TRBV6-6	.	TRBJ1-2	TGTGCCAGCGTAAAAGGGGACAGGTTAGGTGGCTACACCTTC	CASVKGDRLGGYTF
13	.	TRBV7-6	.	TRBJ1-3	TGTGCCAGCAGCCACCCCTCTGGAAACACCATATATTTT	CASSHPSGNTIYF
11	.	TRBV20-1	.	TRBJ1-2	TGCAGTGCTAGCAGAGTGAATGGCTACACCTTC	CSASRVNGYTF
15	.	TRBV11-3	.	TRBJ1-1	TGTGCCAGCAGCCCTGGTCCCGGCATGAACACTGAAGCTTTCTTT	CASSPGPGMNTEAFF
16	TRBD2	TRBV18	.	TRBJ2-2	TGTGCCAGCTCACCTTTTTCGGGAGGCGGCACCGGGGAGCTGTTTTTT	CASSPFSGGGTGELFF
14	TRBD2	TRBV3-1/TRBV3-2	few	TRBJ2-1	TGTGCCAGCAGTCCCCGGCTCGCGGGAGTGAAGCAGTTCTTC	CASSPRLAGVKQFF
15	TRBD2	TRBV6-2/TRBV6-3	.	TRBJ2-2	TGTGCCAGCAGTACGAGCGGGAGGACGACCGGGGAGCTGTTTTTT	CASSTSGRTTGELFF
12	.	TRBV29-1	once	TRBJ2-5	TGCAGCGTTGGGCGCGGACAAGAGACCCAGTACTTC	CSVGRGQETQYF
15	TRBD1	TRBV6-5	.	TRBJ1-1	TGTGCCAGCAGTTACTACAGGACAGGGAACACTGAAGCTTTCTTT	CASSYYRTGNTEAFF
14	TRBD1	TRBV6-5	.	TRBJ1-4	TGTGCCAGCAGTCCCGACAGGGTGGATGAAAAACTGTTTTTT	CASSPDRVDEKLFF
15	.	TRBV19	.	TRBJ1-5	TGTGCCAGTAGTCGACAGGCGCATAGCAATCAGCCCCAGCATTTT	CASSRQAHSNQPQHF
14	TRBD2	TRBV28	.	TRBJ2-7	TGTGCCAGCAGGGGGGGGGAAGGAGGCTACGAGCAGTACTTC	CASRGGEGGYEQYF
17	.	TRBV7-9	once	TRBJ1-4	TGTGCCAGCAGCCCACAACCTCCGGGACGGCGGAATGAAAAACTGTTTTTT	CASSPQPPGRRNEKLFF
18	TRBD1	TRBV7-3	.	TRBJ2-1	TGTGCCAGCAGCTTATCCCCAGGGCAGGGGGCCCGCTACAATGAGCAGTTCTTC	CASSLSPGQGARYNEQFF
12	.	TRBV5-1	.	TRBJ1-2	TGCGCCAGCAGCTTGGCCGACTATGGCTACACCTTC	CASSLADYGYTF
14	.	TRBV6-5	once	TRBJ1-2	TGTGCCAGCAGGGAGGGTTCGGCGGACCGTGGCTACACCTTC	CASREGSADRGYTF
15	.	TRBV4-2	.	TRBJ2-1	TGTGCCAGCAGCCAAGGGGAGAGCTCCTACAATGAGCAGTTCTTC	CASSQGESSYNEQFF
14	TRBD1	TRBV19	.	TRBJ2-7	TGTGCCAGTAGTATGGGGACAGCCTCCTACGAGCAGTACTTC	CASSMGTASYEQYF
18	TRBD1	TRBV18	.	TRBJ1-5	TGTGCCAGCTCACCGGGATCCCGGGACAGGGAGGGCCATCAGCCCCAGCATTTT	CASSPGSRDREGHQPQHF
13	TRBD1	TRBV28	.	TRBJ1-2	TGTGCCAGTAGAACTGACAGGGACTATGGCTACACCTTC	CASRTDRDYGYTF
9	.	TRBV24-1	.	TRBJ1-4	TGTGCCACCATTGAAAAACTGTTTTTT	CATIEKLFF
15	.	TRBV19	.	TRBJ1-5	TGTGCCAGTAGTGGGGGGGGTACTAGCAATCAGCCCCAGCATTTT	CASSGGGTSNQPQHF
13	.	TRBV28	.	TRBJ1-2	TGTGCCAGCAGGACCCGAGTCGAGGGTGGCTACACCTTC	CASRTRVEGGYTF
14	.	TRBV5-5	.	TRBJ2-2	TGTGCCAGCAGCTTGGTCGGGAACACCGGGGAGCTGTTTTTT	CASSLVGNTGELFF
16	.	TRBV18	.	TRBJ2-1	TGTGCCAGCTCACCACCGGGACCACGCTCCTACAATGAGCAGTTCTTC	CASSPPGPRSYNEQFF
13	TRBD1	TRBV28	.	TRBJ1-2	TGTGCCAGCAGCCTCGGACAGGCCGGGGGCTACACCTTC	CASSLGQAGGYTF
16	TRBD1	TRBV9	.	TRBJ2-5	TGTGCCAGCAGCGTAGGCCCTGGACAGGGGCAAGAGACCCAGTACTTC	CASSVGPGQGQETQYF
12	.	TRBV6-6	.	TRBJ1-4	TGTGCCAGCAGCCCGGACAGAACAAAACTGTTTTTT	CASSPDRTKLFF
13	.	TRBV12-3/TRBV12-4	.	TRBJ1-6	TGTGCCAGCAGTTACAGTTCTAATTCACCCCTCCACTTT	CASSYSSNSPLHF
14	.	TRBV7-8	once	TRBJ2-7	TGTGCCAGCAGCTCTAGACTGGGAGCGGCAGAGCAGTACTTC	CASSSRLGAAEQYF
15	.	TRBV18	.	TRBJ1-1	TGTGCCAGCTCGCCGATGGGGTCCCGGGACACTGAAGCTTTCTTT	CASSPMGSRDTEAFF
15	.	TRBV14	.	TRBJ2-1	TGTGCCAGCAGCCAAACCGGGACACTCTACAATGAGCAGTTCTTC	CASSQTGTLYNEQFF
15	.	TRBV19	.	TRBJ1-4	TGTGCCAGTAGTAATGGACTGCGTGGCAATGAAAAACTGTTTTTT	CASSNGLRGNEKLFF
15	TRBD1	TRBV28	.	TRBJ1-5	TGTGCCAGCAGTGTCTGGGACAGGGGAAATCAGCCCCAGCATTTT	CASSVWDRGNQPQHF
15	TRBD1	TRBV2	.	TRBJ1-5	TGTGCCAGCTGTCGACAGGGCTATAGCAATCAGCCCCAGCATTTT	CASCRQGYSNQPQHF
13	.	TRBV2	.	TRBJ1-1	TGTGCCAGCAGTTCCACTGCCAACGGGGAAGCTTTCTTT	CASSSTANGEAFF
14	TRBD1	TRBV27	.	TRBJ1-6	TGTGCCAGCAGCGCGACAGGGGATCATTCACCCCTCCACTTT	CASSATGDHSPLHF
15	.	TRBV3-1/TRBV3-2	.	TRBJ1-6	TGTGCCAGCAGCCAAGCCTGGGGGGGTGGGTCACCCCTCCACTTT	CASSQAWGGGSPLHF
12	.	TRBV13	.	TRBJ2-5	TGTGCCAGCAGCTTAGGCGAGGAGACCCAGTACTTC	CASSLGEETQYF
12	.	TRBV5-1	.	TRBJ1-1	TGCGCCAGCAGCTTGGTTGGATCAGAAGCTTTCTTT	CASSLVGSEAFF
12	.	TRBV6-5	.	TRBJ2-1	TGTGCCAGCAGGGACTATTGGAATGAGCAGTTCTTC	CASRDYWNEQFF
15	.	TRBV9	.	TRBJ2-1	TGTGCCAGCACCCCGGCGGGGGCGAACTACAATGAGCAGTTCTTC	CASTPAGANYNEQFF
15	.	TRBV2	.	TRBJ2-2	TGTGCCAGCAGTGTCCAGGGCCTTGGAACCGGGGAGCTGTTTTTT	CASSVQGLGTGELFF
15	.	TRBV24-1	.	TRBJ1-2	TGTGCCACCAGTGATTCAAGAGGGCCCTCGTATGGCTACACCTTC	CATSDSRGPSYGYTF
14	TRBD1	TRBV6-6	once	TRBJ1-3	TGTGCCAGCCGGGACAGGGGAACTGGAAACACCATATATTTT	CASRDRGTGNTIYF
11	.	TRBV2	few	TRBJ1-6	TGTGCCAGCAGGCGAAATTCACCCCTCCACTTT	CASRRNSPLHF
16	.	TRBV6-1	.	TRBJ2-2	TGTGCCAGCAGTGAAGGGGTCTTCCAGAACACCGGGGAGCTGTTTTTT	CASSEGVFQNTGELFF
13	.	TRBV19	.	TRBJ1-1	TGTGCCAGTAGTGCGCGGGTAGGCACTGAAGCTTTCTTT	CASSARVGTEAFF
15	.	TRBV28	.	TRBJ1-2	TGTGCCAGCAGTTTATGGGAGAGCACCACCTATGGCTACACCTTC	CASSLWESTTYGYTF
14	.	TRBV5-1	.	TRBJ2-7	TGCGCCAGCAGCCTGGGACACCTAGACTACGAGCAGTACTTC	CASSLGHLDYEQYF
11	TRBD1	TRBV20-1	once	TRBJ2-7	TGCAGTGGCGACAGGGGGAGGGAGCAGTACTTC	CSGDRGREQYF
15	.	TRBV28	.	TRBJ2-2	TGTGCCAGCAGTTTACGTCAGGGTGGCACCGGGGAGCTGTTTTTT	CASSLRQGGTGELFF
14	TRBD2	TRBV27	.	TRBJ2-1	TGTGCCACAACTAGGGCGGGAGGCCGGAATGAGCAGTTCTTC	CATTRAGGRNEQFF
15	.	TRBV28	.	TRBJ1-6	TGTGCCAGCCTTAGCCGGACAACAGTTGGTTCACCCCTCCACTTT	CASLSRTTVGSPLHF
17	TRBD2	TRBV3-1/TRBV3-2	.	TRBJ2-3	TGTGCCAGCAGCCAAGATATCCTAGCGGGGAGCACAGATACGCAGTATTTT	CASSQDILAGSTDTQYF
16	TRBD1	TRBV5-1	.	TRBJ1-6	TGCGCCAGCAGCACCTCAGGGGGGAAGTATAATTCACCCCTCCACTTT	CASSTSGGKYNSPLHF